This entry concerns a single T cell receptor beta chain. Its antigen is not known. TCRdb re-derived calls from the 5' RACE reads in MiXCR, one entry per CDR3 protein. The sample carries fewer than 110,000 distinct CDR3 sequences, over 13% recorded once. This sample stems from a study of T-cell memory formation after mild COVID-19. Regarding the study as a whole: Clones that contracted from day 15 to 85 were balanced CD4/CD8, while later expanders leaned CD4+. Some clones that responded were present in memory (sampled pre-infection), which suggests cross-reactive memory joined.

This CDR3 has 16 amino acids. With 1 base removed from V and 4 bases from J, the gap between germline ends came to 17 bases. Germline V gives CDR1 SGHAT, CDR2 FQNNGV. Sequencing used PBMCs or a T cell subset sorted from them (not recorded which). J is TRBJ2-7 and V is TRBV11-2; TRBD1 is a possible D gene (6 bases). This TCR came from a man younger than 35 who had mild COVID-19 (a few samples of this study predate the infection). Cell type and time point are not known. CDR3 DNA: TGTGCCAGCAGCTTAGTTCCTAGGGGGATAGGGTACGAGCAGTACTTC. Translating it yields CASSLVPRGIGYEQYF.